The 10 T cell receptor beta chains below were found in one sample sequenced in a study of T-cell memory formation after mild COVID-19. TCRdb reanalysed the 5' RACE reads using MiXCR and keeps one entry per CDR3 protein. The table has 300,000 to 350,000 distinct CDR3 sequences, approximately 19% seen once. Sequencing input: PBMCs or a T cell subset sorted from them (not recorded which). The receptors were sampled from a man younger than 30 who had mild COVID-19 (a few samples of this study predate the infection). Cell type and time point are not known.

Note on this clonotype: A read error is possible here, since a much larger clone lies one base away. The chain recombines TRBV5-1 with TRBJ2-3; D could derive from TRBD1 or TRBD2 (5 bases each). Germline V gene data show CDR1 as SGHRS and CDR2 as YFSETQ. The CDR3 runs to 17 residues. The CDR3 sequence: CASSFPPGTQGADMQYF. The CDR3 DNA reads TGCGCCAGCAGCTTCCCCCCCGGGACGCAAGGGGCAGATATGCAGTATTTT.

This chain joins TRBV10-2 and TRBJ2-1; possible D gene TRBD2, 5 bases. Germline CDR1 and CDR2: WSHSY and SAAADI. This CDR3 has 14 residues. Trimming cost V 8 bases and J 7 bases, with 18 bases left between them. The CDR3 here is CASDPDPGWNEQFF. CDR3 nucleotides: TGCGCCAGCGACCCAGACCCGGGGTGGAATGAGCAGTTCTTC.

This clonotype has just a few counts. The gene calls are TRBV27 and TRBJ2-1; D not certain. CDR1 and CDR2 (germline): MNHEY, SMNVEV (reference sequence). CDR3 length equals 14 residues. V lost 3 bases and J lost 0, with 6 bases in between. For the CDR3, the DNA is TGTGCCAGCAGTTTCCTGAGCTCCTACAATGAGCAGTTCTTC. It encodes CASSFLSSYNEQFF.

The chain employs TRBV3-1 and TRBJ2-1; no clear D. The CDR3 consists of 13 residues. V gave up 1 base and J gave up 6 bases, with 7 bases separating them. Looked up from germline, CDR1 is LGHDT and CDR2 is YNNKEL (reference sequence). The CDR3 nucleotides read TGTGCCAGCAGCCAAGGATTCGCCAATGAGCAGTTCTTC. Its protein product is CASSQGFANEQFF.

This chain links TRBV10-2 with TRBJ1-6; TRBD1 matches at 9 bases. The CDR3 loop spans 13 amino acids. V dropped 6 bases and J dropped 15; count of bases not matched to a gene: 9. Germline lookup yields CDR1 WSHSY and CDR2 SAAADI. The DNA of the CDR3 is TGCGCCAGCAGCCCCGGGACAGGGCAAATCCTCCACTTT. It encodes CASSPGTGQILHF.

The V call is TRBV7-6, the J call TRBJ1-3; D is undetermined. The CDR3 contains 17 residues. The germline V gene has CDR1 SGHVS and CDR2 FNYEAQ. Trimming removed 5 bases from V and 0 bases from J, with 17 bases in between. The CDR3 protein is CASSDPASADSGNTIYF. The CDR3 DNA follows: TGTGCCAGCAGCGACCCGGCGAGCGCTGACTCTGGAAACACCATATATTTT. Full variable domain (rest looked up from reference TRBV7-6 and TRBJ1-3): GAGVSQSPRYKVTKRGQDVALRCDPISGHVSLYWYRQALGQGPEFLTYFNYEAQQDKSGLPNDRFSAERPEGSISTLTIQRTEQRDSAMYRCASSDPASADSGNTIYFGEGSWLTVV.

This chain uses TRBV13 with TRBJ2-5; 12 nucleotides match TRBD2. Germline lookup yields CDR1 PRHDT and CDR2 FYEKMQ (reference sequence). J was trimmed by 2 bases and V by 6 bases; bases with no gene match: 10. CDR3 size: 17 residues. CDR3 sequence (DNA): TGTGCCAGCAGTTTCGCAGCGGGACTAGCGGGTCAAGAGACCCAGTACTTC. The encoded protein is CASSFAAGLAGQETQYF.

The genes are TRBV5-1 and TRBJ1-6; TRBD1 agrees at 9 bases. Germline CDR1 is SGHRS and CDR2 is YFSETQ. This CDR3 contains 14 residues. The V and J ends lost 0 bases and 10 bases, in that order; junction bases with no gene match: 2. The CDR3 DNA sequence: TGCGCCAGCAGCTTGGCGGGACAGGGATCACCCCTCCACTTT. It encodes CASSLAGQGSPLHF.

This clonotype was observed many times. The junction does not match germline at one end; this may be a read error. The V gene is TRBV5-1, the J gene TRBJ2-7; 8 nucleotides line up with TRBD2. The CDR3 is made up of 13 amino acids. Germline V CDR1 and CDR2: SGHRS, YFSETQ. The CDR3 DNA is TGTGCCAGCAGCTTAGCGGGGTCCTACGAGCAGTACTTC. The encoded protein is CASSLAGSYEQYF.

This clonotype was counted ten times or more. The chain couples TRBV24-1 to TRBJ1-1; D remains unclear. CDR1 and CDR2 from the germline V gene are KGHDR and SFDVKD. V was cut by 3 bases and J by 5 bases, with 9 bases left in between. The CDR3 is 13 residues long. The CDR3 loop reads CATSDTARTEAFF. CDR3 sequence (DNA): TGTGCCACCAGTGATACAGCGAGGACTGAAGCTTTCTTT.